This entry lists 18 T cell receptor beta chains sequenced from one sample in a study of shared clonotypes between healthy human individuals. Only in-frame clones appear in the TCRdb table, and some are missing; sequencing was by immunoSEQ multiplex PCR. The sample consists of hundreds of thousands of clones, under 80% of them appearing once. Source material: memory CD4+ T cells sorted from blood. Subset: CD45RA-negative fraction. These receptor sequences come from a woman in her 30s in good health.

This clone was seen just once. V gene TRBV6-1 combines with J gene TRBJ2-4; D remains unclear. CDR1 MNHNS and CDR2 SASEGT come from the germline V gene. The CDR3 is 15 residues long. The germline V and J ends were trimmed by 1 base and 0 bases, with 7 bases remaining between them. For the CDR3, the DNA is TGTGCCAGCAGTGAAGTTCGACTAGCCAAAAACATTCAGTACTTC. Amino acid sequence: CASSEVRLAKNIQYF.

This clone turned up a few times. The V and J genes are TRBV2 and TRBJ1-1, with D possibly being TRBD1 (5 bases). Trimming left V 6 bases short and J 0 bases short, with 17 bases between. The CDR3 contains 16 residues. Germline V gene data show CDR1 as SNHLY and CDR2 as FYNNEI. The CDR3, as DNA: TGTGCCAGCAGGGGGTTAAGACAGAGCATGAACACTGAAGCTTTCTTT. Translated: CASRGLRQSMNTEAFF. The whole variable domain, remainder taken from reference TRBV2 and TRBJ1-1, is EPEVTQTPSHQVTQMGQEVILRCVPISNHLYFYWYRQILGQKVEFLVSFYNNEISEKSEIFDDQFSVERPDGSNFTLKIRSTKLEDSAMYFCASRGLRQSMNTEAFFGQGTRLTVV.

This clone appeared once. The CDR3: CASSLAVRHRSSYEQYF. The CDR3 nucleotides are TGCGCCAGCAGCTTGGCTGTCCGACACAGGAGCTCCTACGAGCAGTACTTC. The chain is built from TRBV5-1 and TRBJ2-7, with a possible D match to TRBD1 (5 bases). Trimming left V 0 bases short and J 0 bases short, with 16 bases between. The length of the CDR3 is 17 residues. Germline V gives CDR1 SGHRS, CDR2 YFSETQ.

DNA of the CDR3: TGTGCCAGCAGCGGACAGGCAGATACGCAGTATTTT. As protein: CASSGQADTQYF. This chain uses TRBV7-9 with TRBJ2-3, with TRBD1 matching 7 bases. The germline CDR1 and CDR2 sequences are SEHNR and FQNEAQ (reference sequence). The trim removed 5 bases at V and 4 bases at J, leaving 0 bases unmatched. The CDR3 is made up of 12 amino acids.

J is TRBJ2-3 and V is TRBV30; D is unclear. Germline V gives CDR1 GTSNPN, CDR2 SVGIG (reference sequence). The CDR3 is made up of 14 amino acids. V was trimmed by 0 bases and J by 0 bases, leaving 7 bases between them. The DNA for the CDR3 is TGTGCCTGGAGTGTAGGGCATAGCACAGATACGCAGTATTTT. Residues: CAWSVGHSTDTQYF.

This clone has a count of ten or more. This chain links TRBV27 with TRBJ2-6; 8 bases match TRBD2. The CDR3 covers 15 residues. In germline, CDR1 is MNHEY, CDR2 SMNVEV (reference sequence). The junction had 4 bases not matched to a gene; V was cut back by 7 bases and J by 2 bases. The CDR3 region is CASTRGGTGANVLTF. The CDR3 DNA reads TGTGCCAGCACCCGGGGGGGTACTGGGGCCAACGTCCTGACTTTC.

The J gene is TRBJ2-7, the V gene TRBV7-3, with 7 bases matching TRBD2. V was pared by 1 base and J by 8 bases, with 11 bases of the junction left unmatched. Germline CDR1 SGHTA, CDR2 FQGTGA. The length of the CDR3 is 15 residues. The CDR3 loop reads CASSLNSGSDFQQYF. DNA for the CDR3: TGTGCCAGCAGCTTAAATAGCGGGTCGGATTTTCAGCAGTACTTC.

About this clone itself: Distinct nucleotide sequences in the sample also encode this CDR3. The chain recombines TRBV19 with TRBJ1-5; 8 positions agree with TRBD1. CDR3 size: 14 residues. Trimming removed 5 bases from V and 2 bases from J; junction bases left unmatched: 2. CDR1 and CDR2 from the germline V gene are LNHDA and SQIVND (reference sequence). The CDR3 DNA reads TGTGCCAGTAGTGAGACAGGGGGCAATCAGCCCCAGCATTTT. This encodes CASSETGGNQPQHF. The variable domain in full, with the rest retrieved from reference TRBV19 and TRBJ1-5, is DGGITQSPKYLFRKEGQNVTLSCEQNLNHDAMYWYRQDPGQGLRLIYYSQIVNDFQKGDIAEGYSVSREKKESFPLTVTSAQKNPTAFYLCASSETGGNQPQHFGDGTRLSIL.

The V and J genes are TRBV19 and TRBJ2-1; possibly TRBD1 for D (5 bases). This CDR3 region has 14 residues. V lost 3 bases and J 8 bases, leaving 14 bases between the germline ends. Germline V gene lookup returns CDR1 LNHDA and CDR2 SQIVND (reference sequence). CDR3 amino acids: CASSIQGGGHEQFF. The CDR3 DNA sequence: TGTGCCAGTAGTATCCAGGGTGGTGGGCATGAGCAGTTCTTC.

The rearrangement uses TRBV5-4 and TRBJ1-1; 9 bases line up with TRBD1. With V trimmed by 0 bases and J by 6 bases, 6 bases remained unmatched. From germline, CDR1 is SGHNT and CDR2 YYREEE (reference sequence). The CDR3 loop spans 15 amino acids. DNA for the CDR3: TGTGCCAGCAGCTTGGCTTTTGGACAGGGGCCTGAAGCTTTCTTT. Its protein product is CASSLAFGQGPEAFF.

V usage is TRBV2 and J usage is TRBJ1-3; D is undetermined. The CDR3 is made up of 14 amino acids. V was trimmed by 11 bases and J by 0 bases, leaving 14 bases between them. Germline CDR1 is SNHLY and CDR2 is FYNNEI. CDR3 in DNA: TGTGCCTACATCGCGGGCCCCTCTGGAAACACCATATATTTT. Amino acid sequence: CAYIAGPSGNTIYF.

Here the CDR3 reads CASSSTTGGQETQYF. DNA of the CDR3: TGCGCCAGCAGCTCGACGACAGGGGGACAAGAGACCCAGTACTTC. The chain has TRBV5-1 and TRBJ2-5; TRBD1 matches at 9 bases. Trimming removed 3 bases from V and 2 bases from J; junction bases left unmatched: 5. The germline gives CDR1 SGHRS, CDR2 YFSETQ. CDR3 length: 15 residues.

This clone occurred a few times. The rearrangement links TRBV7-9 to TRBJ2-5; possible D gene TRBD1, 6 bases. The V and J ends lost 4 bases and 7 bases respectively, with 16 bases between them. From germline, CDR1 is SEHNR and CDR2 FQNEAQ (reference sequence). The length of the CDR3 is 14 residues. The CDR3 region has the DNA TGTGCCAGCAGCTCCTCCCGGGACACTCGGACCCAGTACTTC. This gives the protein CASSSSRDTRTQYF. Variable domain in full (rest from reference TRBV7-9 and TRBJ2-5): DTGVSQNPRHKITKRGQNVTFRCDPISEHNRLYWYRQTLGQGPEFLTYFQNEAQLEKSRLLSDRFSAERPKGSFSTLEIQRTEQGDSAMYLCASSSSRDTRTQYFGPGTRLLVL.

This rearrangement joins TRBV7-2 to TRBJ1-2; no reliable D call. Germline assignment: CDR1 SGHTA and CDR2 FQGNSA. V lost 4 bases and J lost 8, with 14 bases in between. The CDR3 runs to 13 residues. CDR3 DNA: TGTGCCAGCAGCTCAACGGATTACAGAGGCTACACCTTC. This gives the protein CASSSTDYRGYTF.

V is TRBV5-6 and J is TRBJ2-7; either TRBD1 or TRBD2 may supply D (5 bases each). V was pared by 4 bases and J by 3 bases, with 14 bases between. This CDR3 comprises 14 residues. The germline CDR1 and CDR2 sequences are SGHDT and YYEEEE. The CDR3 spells CASSRPGRFYEQYF. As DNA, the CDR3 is TGTGCCAGCAGCAGGCCGGGACGTTTCTACGAGCAGTACTTC.

The CDR3 protein is CASSPHGTDGPYEQYF. The CDR3 nucleotides read TGTGCCAGCAGCCCCCACGGGACGGACGGCCCCTACGAGCAGTACTTC. The chain uses TRBV11-2 and TRBJ2-7; D is tentatively TRBD1 or TRBD2 (5 bases each). The CDR3 contains 16 residues. Germline values: CDR1 SGHAT, CDR2 FQNNGV. V lost 5 bases and J lost 2, with 19 bases in between.

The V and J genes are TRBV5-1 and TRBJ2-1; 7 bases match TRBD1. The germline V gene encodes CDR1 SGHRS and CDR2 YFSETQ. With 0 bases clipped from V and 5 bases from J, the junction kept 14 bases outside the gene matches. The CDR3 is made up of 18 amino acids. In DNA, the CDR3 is TGCGCCAGCAGCTTGGCCTTGAGGCGAGGGGGCCTTAACAATGAGCAGTTCTTC. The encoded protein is CASSLALRRGGLNNEQFF. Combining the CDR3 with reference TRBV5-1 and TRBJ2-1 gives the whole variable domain KAGVTQTPRYLIKTRGQQVTLSCSPISGHRSVSWYQQTPGQGLQFLFEYFSETQRNKGNFPGRFSGRQFSNSRSEMNVSTLELGDSALYLCASSLALRRGGLNNEQFFGPGTRLTVL.

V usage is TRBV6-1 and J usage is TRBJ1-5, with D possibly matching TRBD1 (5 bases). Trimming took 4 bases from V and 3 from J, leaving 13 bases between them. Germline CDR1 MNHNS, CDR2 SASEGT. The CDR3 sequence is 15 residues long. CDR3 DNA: TGTGCCAGCAGTGGGTGGGGCGGTATCAATCAGCCCCAGCATTTT. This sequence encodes CASSGWGGINQPQHF.